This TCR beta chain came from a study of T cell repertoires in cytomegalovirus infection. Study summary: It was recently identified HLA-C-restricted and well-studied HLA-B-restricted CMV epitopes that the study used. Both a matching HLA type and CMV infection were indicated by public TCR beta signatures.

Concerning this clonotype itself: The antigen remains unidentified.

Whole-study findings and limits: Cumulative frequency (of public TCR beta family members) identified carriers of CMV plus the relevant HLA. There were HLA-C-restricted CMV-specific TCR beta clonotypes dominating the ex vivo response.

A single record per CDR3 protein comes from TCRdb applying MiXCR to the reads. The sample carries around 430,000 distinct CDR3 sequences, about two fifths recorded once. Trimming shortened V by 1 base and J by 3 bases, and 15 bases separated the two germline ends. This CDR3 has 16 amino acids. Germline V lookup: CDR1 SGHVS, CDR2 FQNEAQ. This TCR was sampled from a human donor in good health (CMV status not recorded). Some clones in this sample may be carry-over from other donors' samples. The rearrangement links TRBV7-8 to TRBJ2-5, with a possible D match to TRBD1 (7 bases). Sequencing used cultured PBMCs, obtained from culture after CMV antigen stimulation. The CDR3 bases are TGTGCCAGCAGCTTAGAATACAGGGGACTCGAAGAGACCCAGTACTTC. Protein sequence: CASSLEYRGLEETQYF.